This T cell receptor (beta chain) derives from a study of T cell responses to AZD1222 COVID-19 vaccine. Across the study: Second-dose intervals near 4 or 12 weeks were combined. Points from the study as a whole: Spike-specific TCR breadth and depth both grew after two AZD1222 doses.

Germline lookup yields CDR1 SQVTM and CDR2 ANQGSEA. The CDR3 is 16 amino acids. The J segment lost 9 bases and the V segment lost 0 bases, leaving 11 bases of the junction unmatched. Here immunoSEQ multiplex PCR was the method, and the copy in TCRdb shows in-frame clones only, minus some. The sample has roughly 130,000 clones, approximately 90% seen once; the top ten hold roughly 1.8%. To note about this clone: The target antigen is unknown.

The TCR was taken from an adult in good health. The input for sequencing was peripheral blood, taken on day 0 of AZD1222 vaccination. The V and J genes are TRBV29-1 and TRBJ2-1; 10 nucleotides agree with TRBD2. CDR3 in DNA: TGCAGCGTTGAAGATCCAGCGGGAGGGAGGAGAGGTGAGCAGTTCTTC. It codes for CSVEDPAGGRRGEQFF.